This TCR beta chain appears in the sequencing data of a study of regulatory T cells in long-lasting Graves disease. Library construction for TCR beta used iRepertoire HTBI primers and Arm-PCR of CDR3 regions. MiXCR, run by TCRdb on the multiplex PCR reads, gives a single entry per CDR3 protein. The sample holds around 420,000 distinct CDR3 sequences, 15% to 17% seen once. Germline V gives CDR1 SNHLY, CDR2 FYNNEI. V shed 7 bases and J shed 4 bases, with 23 bases lying between them. The CDR3 extends over 17 amino acids. At least ten counts were recorded for this clonotype. As for time point: newly diagnosed GD, antithyroid drugs for less than 3 months. Researchers made the TCR library from RNA that was extracted from PBMCs. Patients met American Thyroid Association criteria for Graves' disease.

The source of this sequence is a female donor with Graves disease. The input for sequencing was peripheral blood mononuclear cells (PBMCs), taken at new diagnosis, from a patient treated with antithyroid drugs. The chain employs TRBV2 and TRBJ2-1, with D perhaps TRBD2 (6 bases). This chain's CDR3 is CASTRDRGTWIYNEQFF. CDR3 bases: TGTGCCAGCACTAGAGATCGGGGGACTTGGATTTACAATGAGCAGTTCTTC.